Listed below are T cell receptor beta chains from one sample, sequenced in a study of cytomegalovirus exposure and HLA in healthy donors. The data were produced by immunoSEQ multiplex PCR, yet TCRdb's version contains in-frame clones alone and is incomplete. The sample consists of 95,000 to 150,000 clones, roughly 82% of them appearing once. The sample comprised PBMCs. These TCRs come from a woman aged 40 to 55 in good health and CMV-seropositive. Both conserved end residues are part of each CDR3. Each record gives: V gene, clone size, D gene, J gene, CDR3 protein, CDR3 DNA. D genes are given only for firm matches. Where a row states a size, it is once, few, many or the class of an expanded clone; other rows omit it.

>TRBV4-3|once|.|TRBJ2-3
CASSKAGRSGENADTQYF
TGCGCCAGCAGCAAGGCCGGCAGGAGCGGAGAAAATGCGGATACGCAGTATTTT
>TRBV10-3|.|TRBD1|TRBJ2-3
CAISEPGQGIADTQYF
TGTGCCATCAGTGAGCCAGGACAGGGAATTGCGGATACGCAGTATTTT
>TRBV7-8|.|TRBD1|TRBJ2-7
CASSLGQWYEQYF
TGTGCCAGCAGCTTGGGACAGTGGTACGAGCAGTACTTC
>TRBV9|few|TRBD2|TRBJ2-3
CASSVFSSGGLTDTQYF
TGTGCCAGCAGCGTATTTTCCAGCGGGGGCCTCACAGATACGCAGTATTTT
>TRBV4-3|.|.|TRBJ2-7
CASSQDSDSWPEQYF
TGCGCCAGCAGCCAAGATTCGGACTCCTGGCCGGAGCAGTACTTC
>TRBV10-3|.|TRBD1|TRBJ1-2
CAISENRDRGTRYGYTF
TGTGCCATCAGTGAGAACCGGGACAGGGGGACGCGCTATGGCTACACCTTC
>TRBV7-9|few|.|TRBJ1-2
CASSARDYVHGYTF
TGTGCCAGCAGCGCGCGGGACTACGTCCACGGCTACACCTTC
>TRBV28|.|TRBD1|TRBJ2-1
CATAGTGVYNEQFF
TGTGCCACTGCTGGGACAGGGGTTTACAATGAGCAGTTCTTC
>TRBV7-9|.|.|TRBJ1-1
CASRATGGNTEAFF
TGTGCCAGCAGGGCGACAGGCGGTAACACTGAAGCTTTCTTT
>TRBV6-5|.|.|TRBJ1-4
CASSRRVDNEKLFF
TGTGCCAGCAGTCGGAGGGTCGATAATGAAAAACTGTTTTTT
>TRBV2|.|TRBD1|TRBJ1-1
CASFLDRDTEAFF
TGTGCCAGCTTCTTAGACAGGGACACTGAAGCTTTCTTT
>TRBV9|.|.|TRBJ1-2
CASSRQGDGYTF
TGTGCCAGCAGCAGGCAGGGTGATGGCTACACCTTC
>TRBV4-3|.|TRBD2|TRBJ2-1
CASSLVLGLAYNEQFF
TGCGCCAGCAGCCTAGTACTCGGACTAGCTTACAATGAGCAGTTCTTC
>TRBV6-5|.|.|TRBJ1-4
CASTAGDSTNEKLFF
TGTGCCAGCACAGCGGGCGATTCAACTAATGAAAAACTGTTTTTT
>TRBV5-1|.|.|TRBJ2-3
CASSPGHLTGDTQYF
TGCGCCAGCAGCCCCGGACACTTGACGGGAGATACGCAGTATTTT
>TRBV10-3|.|.|TRBJ2-7
CAISEQGLSYEQYF
TGTGCCATCAGTGAACAGGGACTATCCTACGAGCAGTACTTC
>TRBV2|.|.|TRBJ2-5
CASRTLGGSSETQYF
TGTGCCAGCAGGACACTAGGGGGAAGTAGTGAGACCCAGTACTTC
>TRBV7-9|.|.|TRBJ1-1
CAGQLGAFF
TGTGCCGGTCAGCTCGGGGCTTTCTTT
>TRBV6-5|once|.|TRBJ1-3
CASSYDSGNTIYF
TGTGCCAGCAGTTACGACAGTGGAAACACCATATATTTT
>TRBV6-5|few|.|TRBJ2-7
CASSYRRDNSYEQYF
TGTGCCAGCAGTTACCGCCGGGACAACTCCTACGAGCAGTACTTC
>TRBV5-1|.|.|TRBJ1-2
CASSTSGGNYGYTF
TGCGCCAGCAGTACCTCCGGGGGAAACTATGGCTACACCTTC
>TRBV28|.|TRBD1|TRBJ1-2
CASRGAGTGEGYGYTF
TGTGCCAGCAGGGGCGCCGGGACAGGGGAAGGCTATGGCTACACCTTC
>TRBV18|.|.|TRBJ1-2
CASSPEESYGYTF
TGTGCCAGCTCACCCGAGGAGAGCTATGGCTACACCTTC
>TRBV7-6|.|TRBD1|TRBJ1-2
CASSSEHPDRIDYGYTF
TGTGCCAGCAGCTCCGAACACCCGGACAGGATTGACTATGGCTACACCTTC
>TRBV5-1|.|.|TRBJ1-4
CASSLGQSNEKLFF
TGCGCCAGCAGCTTGGGACAGAGTAATGAAAAACTGTTTTTT
>TRBV4-3|.|TRBD1|TRBJ2-7
CASSQDWGQGYEQYF
TGCGCCAGCAGCCAAGATTGGGGACAGGGCTACGAGCAGTACTTC
>TRBV5-1|.|TRBD1|TRBJ2-7
CASSSRTGTYEQYF
TGCGCCAGCAGCTCCCGGACAGGGACCTACGAGCAGTACTTC
>TRBV30|few|TRBD1|TRBJ1-6
CAWRAMGQLNVYNSPLHF
TGTGCCTGGAGGGCCATGGGACAGCTAAATGTCTATAATTCACCCCTCCACTTT
>TRBV7-8|once|.|TRBJ1-1
CASSSPPRGLMNTEAFF
TGTGCCAGCAGCTCCCCACCCCGCGGGCTAATGAACACTGAAGCTTTCTTT
>TRBV6-5|few|.|TRBJ2-5
CASTTLGGVETQYF
TGTGCCAGCACCACGCTAGGGGGTGTGGAGACCCAGTACTTC
>TRBV4-3|few|.|TRBJ1-2
CASSQAAGAFGYTF
TGCGCCAGCAGCCAGGCCGCGGGGGCGTTCGGCTACACCTTC
>TRBV7-9|.|.|TRBJ1-1
CASSDPAGLTEAFF
TGTGCCAGCAGCGACCCCGCAGGCTTGACTGAAGCTTTCTTT
>TRBV7-2|.|.|TRBJ2-7
CASSLAEGYPYEQYF
TGTGCCAGCAGCTTAGCAGAGGGTTATCCCTACGAGCAGTACTTC
>TRBV6-5|.|TRBD2|TRBJ2-3
CASSYFAGGADTQYF
TGTGCCAGCAGTTACTTTGCGGGAGGTGCAGATACGCAGTATTTT
>TRBV7-9|.|.|TRBJ1-1
CASSLVGDIWNMNTEAFF
TGTGCCAGCAGCTTAGTAGGGGACATTTGGAATATGAACACTGAAGCTTTCTTT
>TRBV19|.|TRBD1|TRBJ1-5
CASRQGEQPQHF
TGTGCCAGCAGACAGGGTGAACAGCCCCAGCATTTT
>TRBV6-5|.|.|TRBJ1-5
CASGLRRGNQPQHF
TGTGCCAGCGGATTAAGGAGGGGCAATCAGCCCCAGCATTTT
>TRBV6-5|.|.|TRBJ2-2
CASSYSRDMNTGELFF
TGTGCCAGCAGTTACTCCCGGGACATGAACACCGGGGAGCTGTTTTTT
>TRBV7-7|.|TRBD2|TRBJ2-5
CASSLGLAQETQYF
TGTGCTAGCAGCTTAGGACTAGCCCAAGAGACCCAGTACTTC
>TRBV6-6|.|TRBD1|TRBJ1-1
CASSPGTGRENTEAFF
TGTGCCAGCAGCCCCGGGACAGGGAGGGAGAACACTGAAGCTTTCTTT
>TRBV11-2|.|TRBD1|TRBJ1-1
CASSLVQGAITEAFF
TGTGCCAGCAGCTTAGTCCAGGGGGCGATCACTGAAGCTTTCTTT
>TRBV6-5|few|TRBD1|TRBJ1-2
CASRPGGKVGGYTF
TGTGCCAGCAGACCAGGGGGCAAAGTGGGTGGCTACACCTTC
>TRBV9|once|TRBD2|TRBJ2-1
CASRPGLYNEQFF
TGTGCCAGTAGACCGGGACTATACAATGAGCAGTTCTTC
>TRBV18|.|.|TRBJ2-7
CASSPIGDQQYF
TGTGCCAGCTCACCGATCGGGGATCAGCAGTACTTC
>TRBV7-9|.|.|TRBJ2-5
CASRPPGPAGTQYF
TGTGCCAGCAGACCTCCGGGCCCCGCGGGGACCCAGTACTTC
>TRBV30|few|TRBD2|TRBJ2-1
CAWGASGGYNEQFF
TGTGCCTGGGGGGCTAGCGGGGGGTACAATGAGCAGTTCTTC
>TRBV27|.|TRBD2|TRBJ2-7
CASSRTSGSQGTYEQYF
TGTGCCAGCAGTAGGACTAGCGGGAGCCAGGGAACCTACGAGCAGTACTTC
>TRBV29-1|.|.|TRBJ1-5
CSVQIDSLNQPQHF
TGCAGCGTTCAAATAGACAGTCTGAATCAGCCCCAGCATTTT
>TRBV7-2|.|.|TRBJ2-6
CASSLGITGYGANVLTF
TGTGCCAGCAGCTTAGGAATTACAGGGTACGGGGCCAACGTCCTGACTTTC
>TRBV5-1|.|.|TRBJ2-3
CASSNRQDTDTQYF
TGCGCCAGCAGCAACAGACAGGACACAGATACGCAGTATTTT
>TRBV5-1|.|.|TRBJ2-7
CASSERLPSYEQYF
TGCGCCAGCAGCGAAAGACTGCCCTCCTACGAGCAGTACTTC
>TRBV27|.|.|TRBJ1-2
CASRGGEANRLNYGYTF
TGTGCCAGCAGGGGAGGGGAGGCGAACAGACTTAACTATGGCTACACCTTC
>TRBV10-3|.|TRBD1|TRBJ1-2
CASSPGQGANGYTF
TGTGCCTCGTCGCCGGGACAGGGGGCTAACGGCTACACCTTC
>TRBV6-5|.|.|TRBJ2-7
CASKADGSPYEQYF
TGTGCCAGCAAAGCGGACGGAAGCCCCTACGAGCAGTACTTC
>TRBV2|once|TRBD1|TRBJ2-3
CASRDGTASTDTQYF
TGTGCCAGCAGAGACGGGACAGCGAGCACAGATACGCAGTATTTT
>TRBV7-2|.|TRBD1|TRBJ2-2
CASSLGAGTVKAGELFF
TGTGCCAGCAGCTTAGGGGCCGGGACAGTTAAAGCCGGGGAGCTGTTTTTT
>TRBV28|.|.|TRBJ2-7
CASSFPLSGEQYF
TGTGCCAGCAGTTTCCCACTCTCCGGCGAGCAGTACTTC
>TRBV4-3|.|.|TRBJ1-2
CASSQGSLNYGYTF
TGCGCCAGCAGCCAAGGAAGCCTCAACTATGGCTACACCTTC
>TRBV28|.|TRBD1|TRBJ2-7
CASSLISGMGQGDEQYF
TGTGCCAGCAGTTTAATCTCCGGTATGGGACAGGGTGACGAGCAGTACTTC
>TRBV28|.|TRBD1|TRBJ2-1
CASNPGTGSYNEQFF
TGTGCCAGCAATCCCGGGACAGGCTCCTACAATGAGCAGTTCTTC